The T cell receptor beta chain described here comes from a study of T cell repertoires in cytomegalovirus infection. Study background: In the study, CMV epitopes included recently identified HLA-C-restricted and well-studied HLA-B-restricted ones. A matching HLA type, together with CMV infection, was signaled by public TCR beta signatures. Notes on the study in general: Totalled public TCR beta family frequency picked out people who carried CMV plus the relevant HLA.

As regards this clonotype: What it recognizes is unknown.

This CDR3 is built from 13 residues. Deletions cut 6 bases from V and 5 bases from J, with 13 bases between. CDR1 is SGHNT and CDR2 is YENEEA in the germline V gene. In TCRdb, the reads were re-called with MiXCR into one record per CDR3 protein. This table holds more than 110,000 distinct CDR3 sequences, 25% to 35% found once. Specimen: CD8+ T cells from cultured PBMCs, collected from culture after CMV antigen stimulation. The TCR was taken from a human donor in good health (CMV status not recorded). Some clones in this sample may be carry-over from other donors' samples. This rearrangement joins TRBV11-3 to TRBJ1-2; the D gene is possibly TRBD1 (5 bases). The CDR3 region has the DNA TGTGCCAGCAGGTCCGGGGCAGGGTATGGCTACACCTTC. This sequence encodes CASRSGAGYGYTF.